The clone carrying this T cell receptor beta chain is labeled medium-sized. Its antigen is currently unknown. Semi-nested PCR with Nested Universal Primer A followed constant-region reverse priming of full-length variable regions. TCRdb independently ran MiXCR on the 5' RACE reads; one entry per CDR3 protein. The sample includes 20,000 to 25,000 distinct CDR3 sequences, under 40% of them seen just once. Study results and caveats: The larger-cohort validation was restricted to a single TCR beta V-J rearrangement rather than whole repertoires.

This CDR3 has 16 amino acids. V was pared by 1 base and J by 2 bases, with 12 bases between. This sequence originates from a female donor with breast cancer. The V call is TRBV12-3 or TRBV12-4, the J call TRBJ2-1, with D perhaps TRBD1 (5 bases). Sequencing was carried out using tumor-infiltrating naive CD4+ T cells sorted from the breast tumor. Subset described: naive CD4+ T cells, CD4+CD45RA+CD25-. Here the CDR3 DNA reads TGTGCCAGCAGTTTAGAGTGGGCAGGGCCCTACAATGAGCAGTTCTTC. It translates to CASSLEWAGPYNEQFF.